The clone carrying this T cell receptor (beta chain) was picked up one time. The ends lost 7 bases at V and 5 bases at J; junction bases unmatched: 7. Germline V gene lookup returns CDR1 MDHEN and CDR2 SYDVKM. CDR3 size: 13 residues. With 60 Vbeta and 13 Jbeta primers, the PCR was carried out. The protocol was immunoSEQ multiplex PCR, while the TCRdb copy is restricted to in-frame clones and leaves out a portion. The sample yields some 200,000 clones, 60% to 85% seen once. The data derive from a study of cytomegalovirus exposure and HLA in healthy donors. The chain joins TRBV28 to TRBJ1-1; 7 nucleotides match TRBD1. Input material: PBMCs. The TCR sequence derives from a man in his forties or fifties in good health and CMV-seronegative. CDR3 coding DNA: TGTGCCAGCAATGAGGGGGCGCAAACTGAAGCTTTCTTT. Its translation: CASNEGAQTEAFF.